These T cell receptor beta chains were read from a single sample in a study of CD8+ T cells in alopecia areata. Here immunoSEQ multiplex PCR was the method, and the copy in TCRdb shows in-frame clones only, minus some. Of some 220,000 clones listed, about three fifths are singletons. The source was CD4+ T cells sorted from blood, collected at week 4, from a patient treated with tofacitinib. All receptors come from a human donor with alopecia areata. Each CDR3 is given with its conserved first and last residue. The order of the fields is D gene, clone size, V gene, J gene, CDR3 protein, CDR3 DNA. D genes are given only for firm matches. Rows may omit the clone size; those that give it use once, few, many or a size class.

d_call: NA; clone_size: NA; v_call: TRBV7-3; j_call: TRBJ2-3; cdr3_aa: CASSRGKDTDTQYF; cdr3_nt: TGTGCCAGCAGCCGGGGGAAGGACACAGATACGCAGTATTTT
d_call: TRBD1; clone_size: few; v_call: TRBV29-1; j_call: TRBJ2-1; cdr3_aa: CSVTGQGYEQFF; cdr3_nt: TGCAGCGTTACGGGACAGGGGTATGAGCAGTTCTTC
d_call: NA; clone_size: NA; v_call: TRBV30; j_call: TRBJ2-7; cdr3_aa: CAWDRGSYEQYF; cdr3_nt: TGTGCCTGGGACCGGGGGTCCTACGAGCAGTACTTC
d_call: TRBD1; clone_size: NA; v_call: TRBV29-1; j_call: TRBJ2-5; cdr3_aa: CSVAAGTGGRETQYF; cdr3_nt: TGCAGCGTTGCAGCCGGGACAGGGGGCCGGGAGACCCAGTACTTC
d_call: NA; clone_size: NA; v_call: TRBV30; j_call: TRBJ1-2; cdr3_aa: CAWSVKGGYTF; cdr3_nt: TGTGCCTGGAGTGTAAAAGGCGGCTACACCTTC
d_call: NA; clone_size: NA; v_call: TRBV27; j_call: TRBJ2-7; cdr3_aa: CASRRDPVNEQYF; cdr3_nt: TGTGCCAGTCGACGGGACCCCGTCAACGAGCAGTACTTC
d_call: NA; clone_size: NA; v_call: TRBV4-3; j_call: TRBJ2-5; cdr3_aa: CASSPFWQGWETQYF; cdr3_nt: TGCGCCAGCAGCCCGTTCTGGCAGGGCTGGGAGACCCAGTACTTC
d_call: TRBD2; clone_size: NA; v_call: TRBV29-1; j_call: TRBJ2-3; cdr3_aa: CSVPSGVGTDTQYF; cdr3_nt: TGCAGCGTCCCTAGCGGGGTTGGGACAGATACGCAGTATTTT
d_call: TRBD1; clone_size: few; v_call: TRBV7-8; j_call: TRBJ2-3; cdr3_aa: CASSYSGGLTDTQYF; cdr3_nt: TGTGCCAGCAGCTACTCAGGGGGCCTGACCGATACGCAGTATTTT
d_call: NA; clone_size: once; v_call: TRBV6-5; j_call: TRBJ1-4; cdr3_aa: CASSSGRVNRKLFF; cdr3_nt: TGTGCCAGCAGTTCAGGCAGGGTAAATAGAAAACTGTTTTTT
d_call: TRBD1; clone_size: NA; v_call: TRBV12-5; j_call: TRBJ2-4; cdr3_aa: CASAPDRGRANIQYF; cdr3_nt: TGTGCTAGTGCCCCGGACAGGGGTCGGGCAAACATTCAGTACTTC
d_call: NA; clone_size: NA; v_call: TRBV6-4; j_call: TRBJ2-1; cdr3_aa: CASSDSGFEQFF; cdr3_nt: TGTGCCAGCAGTGACTCAGGGTTTGAGCAGTTCTTC
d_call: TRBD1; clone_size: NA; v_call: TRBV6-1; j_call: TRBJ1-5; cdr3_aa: CASSPLGQSNQPQHF; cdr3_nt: TGTGCCAGCAGCCCCCTGGGACAGAGCAATCAGCCCCAGCATTTT
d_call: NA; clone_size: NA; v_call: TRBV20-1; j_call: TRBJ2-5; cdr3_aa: CSARERETQYF; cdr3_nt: TGCAGTGCTAGAGAAAGAGAGACCCAGTACTTC
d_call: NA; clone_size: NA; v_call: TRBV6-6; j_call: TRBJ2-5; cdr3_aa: CASSRDIQETQYF; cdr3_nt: TGTGCCAGCAGTCGGGACATCCAAGAGACCCAGTACTTC
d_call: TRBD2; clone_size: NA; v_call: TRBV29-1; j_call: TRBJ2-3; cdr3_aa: CSVGAGGRVTQYF; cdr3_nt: TGCAGCGTGGGTGCGGGGGGGCGAGTCACGCAGTATTTT